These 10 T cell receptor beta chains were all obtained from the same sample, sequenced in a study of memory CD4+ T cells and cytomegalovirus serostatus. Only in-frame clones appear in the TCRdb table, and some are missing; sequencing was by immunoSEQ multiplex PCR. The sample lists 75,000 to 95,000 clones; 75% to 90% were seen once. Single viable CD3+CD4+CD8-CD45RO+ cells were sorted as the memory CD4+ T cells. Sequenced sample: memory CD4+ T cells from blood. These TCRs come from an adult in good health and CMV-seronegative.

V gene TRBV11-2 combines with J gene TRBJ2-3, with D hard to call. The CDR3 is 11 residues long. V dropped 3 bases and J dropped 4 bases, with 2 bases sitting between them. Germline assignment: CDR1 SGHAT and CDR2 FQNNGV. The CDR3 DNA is TGTGCCAGCAGCTTCCCAGATACGCAGTATTTT. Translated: CASSFPDTQYF.

The DNA of the CDR3 is TGTGCCAGCAGACTTTGGACCCAGTACTTC. Its translation is CASRLWTQYF. This chain connects TRBV5-4 to TRBJ2-5; D is uncertain. V shed 5 bases and J shed 7 bases, with 6 bases lying between them. Germline V gene data show CDR1 as SGHNT and CDR2 as YYREEE (reference sequence). This CDR3 contains 10 residues.

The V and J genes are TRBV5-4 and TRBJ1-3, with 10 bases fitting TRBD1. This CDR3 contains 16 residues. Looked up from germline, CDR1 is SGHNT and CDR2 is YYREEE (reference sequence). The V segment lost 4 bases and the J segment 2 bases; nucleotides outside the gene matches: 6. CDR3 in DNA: TGTGCCAGCAGCCACGCCGGGACAGGGGCTGGAAACACCATATATTTT. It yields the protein CASSHAGTGAGNTIYF.

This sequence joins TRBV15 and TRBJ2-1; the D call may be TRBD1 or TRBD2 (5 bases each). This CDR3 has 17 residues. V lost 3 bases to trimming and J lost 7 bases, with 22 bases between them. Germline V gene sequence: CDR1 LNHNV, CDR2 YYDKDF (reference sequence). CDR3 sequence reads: CATSRTPAMGVKNEQFF. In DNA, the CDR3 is TGTGCCACCAGCAGGACCCCGGCAATGGGGGTGAAGAATGAGCAGTTCTTC.

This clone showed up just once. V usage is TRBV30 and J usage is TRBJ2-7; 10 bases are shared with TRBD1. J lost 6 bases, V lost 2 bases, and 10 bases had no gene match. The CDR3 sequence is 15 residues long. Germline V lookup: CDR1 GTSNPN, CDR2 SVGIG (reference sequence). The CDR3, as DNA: TGTGCCTGGAGTCCCGGAGCCGGGACAGGGGTCGAGCAGTACTTC. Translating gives CAWSPGAGTGVEQYF.

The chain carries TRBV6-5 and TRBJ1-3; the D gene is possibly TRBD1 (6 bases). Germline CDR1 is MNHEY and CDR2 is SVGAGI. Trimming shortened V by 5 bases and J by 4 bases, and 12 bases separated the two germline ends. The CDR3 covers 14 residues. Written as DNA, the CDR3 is TGTGCCAGCAGTAAACAGGGTCCCGGAAACACCATATATTTT. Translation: CASSKQGPGNTIYF.

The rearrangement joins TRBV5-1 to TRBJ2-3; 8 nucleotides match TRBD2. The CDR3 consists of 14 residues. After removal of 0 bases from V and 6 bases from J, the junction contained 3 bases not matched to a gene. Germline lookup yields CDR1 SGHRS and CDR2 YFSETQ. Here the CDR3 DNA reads TGCGCCAGCAGCTTGGACAGCGGGAGCGATACGCAGTATTTT. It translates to CASSLDSGSDTQYF.

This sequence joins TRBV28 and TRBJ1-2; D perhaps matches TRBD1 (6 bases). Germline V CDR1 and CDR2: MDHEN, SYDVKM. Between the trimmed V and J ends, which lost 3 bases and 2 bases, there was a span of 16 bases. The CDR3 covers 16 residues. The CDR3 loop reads CASSLAGTGYNYGYTF. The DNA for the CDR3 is TGTGCCAGCAGTTTGGCGGGCACAGGGTACAACTATGGCTACACCTTC.

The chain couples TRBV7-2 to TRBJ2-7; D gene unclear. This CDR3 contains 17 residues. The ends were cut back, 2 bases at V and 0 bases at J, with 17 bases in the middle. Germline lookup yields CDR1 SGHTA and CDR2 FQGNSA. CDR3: CASSLSFSGHISYEQYF. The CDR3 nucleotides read TGTGCCAGCAGCTTATCTTTCTCCGGTCACATCTCCTACGAGCAGTACTTC.

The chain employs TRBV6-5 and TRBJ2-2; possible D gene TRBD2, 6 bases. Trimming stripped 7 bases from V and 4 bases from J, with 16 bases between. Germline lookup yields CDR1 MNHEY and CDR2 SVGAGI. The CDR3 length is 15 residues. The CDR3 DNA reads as TGTGCCAGCATCGGAGGGGTAGGAGGCACCGGGGAGCTGTTTTTT. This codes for CASIGGVGGTGELFF.